The next 31 T cell receptor beta chains were all read from a single sample in a study of cytomegalovirus exposure and HLA in healthy donors. The primer mix had 60 Vbeta and 13 Jbeta primers. Generated by immunoSEQ multiplex PCR, the TCRdb table keeps only in-frame clones and is missing some. The sample records about 190,000 clones, roughly 78% being singletons. The sample was PBMCs. The receptors here all came from a boy under 18 in good health and CMV-seronegative.

The gene calls are TRBV6-1 and TRBJ1-1, with D perhaps matching TRBD1 (5 bases). Germline-derived CDR1 and CDR2 are MNHNS and SASEGT. CDR3 length: 15 amino acids. V shed 8 bases and J shed 1 base, with 17 bases lying between them. The CDR3 DNA sequence: TGTGCCAGCGTAGCGGGGGTAATATGGAACACTGAAGCTTTCTTT. Translation: CASVAGVIWNTEAFF.

The chain joins TRBV7-2 to TRBJ1-2; D is uncertain. This CDR3 is 16 amino acids long. Germline V gives CDR1 SGHTA, CDR2 FQGNSA. The V gene lost 8 bases and the J gene lost 2 bases, with 21 bases spanning the gap. DNA for the CDR3: TGTGCCAGCGGAACGGTCGGAGTATCTCCAAACTATGGCTACACCTTC. The encoded protein is CASGTVGVSPNYGYTF.

The chain uses TRBV5-1 and TRBJ1-2; no clear D gene. The CDR3 has 12 amino acids. V gave up 4 bases and J gave up 5 bases, with 9 bases separating them. Per the germline V gene, CDR1 is SGHRS and CDR2 is YFSETQ. Here the CDR3 DNA reads TGCGCCAGCAGCGGAACAGAGTATGGCTACACCTTC. Protein product: CASSGTEYGYTF.

This chain connects TRBV5-1 to TRBJ2-5, with TRBD1 matching over 10 bases. The CDR3 runs to 16 residues. Unmatched junction bases numbered 7, after V lost 3 bases and J lost 2 bases. Per germline, CDR1 SGHRS and CDR2 YFSETQ. The DNA of the CDR3 is TGCGCCAGCAGCTCTGACAGGGGGCCCCTTCAAGAGACCCAGTACTTC. It yields the protein CASSSDRGPLQETQYF. Based on the CDR3 plus reference TRBV5-1 and TRBJ2-5, the full variable domain is KAGVTQTPRYLIKTRGQQVTLSCSPISGHRSVSWYQQTPGQGLQFLFEYFSETQRNKGNFPGRFSGRQFSNSRSEMNVSTLELGDSALYLCASSSDRGPLQETQYFGPGTRLLVL.

The J gene is TRBJ2-1, the V gene TRBV7-3; 8 nucleotides align to TRBD2. In germline, CDR1 is SGHTA, CDR2 FQGTGA. The V segment lost 5 bases and the J segment 2 bases; nucleotides outside the gene matches: 8. The CDR3 consists of 16 residues. CDR3 region: CASSPPAGAAYNEQFF. Written as DNA, the CDR3 is TGTGCCAGCAGCCCCCCAGCGGGAGCTGCCTACAATGAGCAGTTCTTC.

This chain joins TRBV4-1 and TRBJ1-1, with 7 bases identical to TRBD1. Trimming took 2 bases from V and 2 from J; bases not matched to a gene: 5. The germline CDR1 and CDR2 sequences are MGHRA and YSYEKL. This CDR3 is built from 15 residues. The CDR3 loop reads CASSQNDRVNTEAFF. The CDR3 DNA is TGCGCCAGCAGCCAAAACGACAGGGTTAACACTGAAGCTTTCTTT.

This chain connects TRBV2 to TRBJ1-5, with D possibly TRBD1 on 5 matching bases. With 6 bases removed from V and 4 bases from J, the gap between germline ends came to 13 bases. There are 14 residues in the CDR3. Germline CDR1 and CDR2: SNHLY and FYNNEI. Written as DNA, the CDR3 is TGTGCCAGCAGAGCTGGGGGGGGGAATCAGCCCCAGCATTTT. Translation: CASRAGGGNQPQHF.

The chain joins TRBV12-5 to TRBJ2-5; tentative D call: TRBD2 (6 bases). With the DNA end fitting TRBJ2-7 better, the J assignment may be wrong. CDR1 and CDR2 from the germline V gene are LGHNT and FRNRAP. The CDR3 has 14 amino acids. The CDR3: CASLLDSGLYEQYF. The CDR3 region has the DNA TGTGCTAGCCTACTCGATAGCGGCCTCTACGAGCAGTACTTC.

J is TRBJ2-6 and V is TRBV7-8; 7 positions match TRBD1. The V segment lost 2 bases and the J segment 0 bases; nucleotides outside the gene matches: 13. Germline-derived CDR1 and CDR2 are SGHVS and FQNEAQ. CDR3 size: 20 residues. DNA of the CDR3: TGTGCCAGCAGCTTATTACGGCGAGGACAGGTCCCCTCTGGGGCCAACGTCCTGACTTTC. Its protein is CASSLLRRGQVPSGANVLTF.

The rearrangement joins TRBV6-5 to TRBJ1-2; D is unresolved. Germline V gives CDR1 MNHEY, CDR2 SVGAGI. The germline V and J ends were trimmed by 0 bases and 4 bases, with 12 bases remaining between them. The CDR3 is 15 amino acids. DNA of the CDR3: TGTGCCAGCAGTTACTCGCAGGATCCCCCCTATGGCTACACCTTC. It yields the protein CASSYSQDPPYGYTF.

V gene TRBV6-4 combines with J gene TRBJ1-2; D is perhaps TRBD1 (6 bases). Trimming removed 0 bases at V and 3 bases at J, with 14 bases between. CDR3 length: 16 residues. CDR1 and CDR2 (germline): MRHNA, SNTAGT. The CDR3 sequence is CASSDSTTGRDYGYTF. DNA of the CDR3: TGTGCCAGCAGTGACTCGACCACAGGGAGGGACTATGGCTACACCTTC.

In its sample, this clone was seen once. The rearrangement links TRBV12-5 to TRBJ1-6; D remains unclear. The CDR3 has 16 amino acids. Germline V lookup: CDR1 LGHNT, CDR2 FRNRAP. The V end was cut by 8 bases, the J end by 6 bases, with 20 bases between. CDR3 nucleotide sequence: TGTGCTAGTTGGTCGGGAAGTCGGCACACTAATTCACCCCTCCACTTT. Encoded protein: CASWSGSRHTNSPLHF.

This clone has just a few counts. This rearrangement joins TRBV7-3 to TRBJ2-1; D remains ambiguous. V lost 0 bases to trimming and J lost 7 bases, with 13 bases between them. This CDR3 has 15 amino acids. Germline CDR1 SGHTA, CDR2 FQGTGA. The CDR3: CASSLTPRDGNEQFF. DNA of the CDR3: TGTGCCAGCAGCTTAACGCCTCGAGACGGGAATGAGCAGTTCTTC.

The V call is TRBV30, the J call TRBJ1-2, with D perhaps matching TRBD1 (5 bases). From germline, CDR1 is GTSNPN and CDR2 SVGIG (reference sequence). The CDR3 contains 14 residues. V was pared by 3 bases and J by 5 bases, with 16 bases between. CDR3 region: CAWSQGRGAYGYTF. The CDR3 DNA reads as TGTGCCTGGAGCCAAGGCCGCGGGGCTTATGGCTACACCTTC.

V and J are TRBV6-1 and TRBJ1-3, with D uncertain. The CDR3 spans 14 residues. Germline V gene lookup returns CDR1 MNHNS and CDR2 SASEGT. V dropped 4 bases and J dropped 0 bases, with 7 bases sitting between them. The CDR3 coding sequence is TGTGCCAGCAGTGGGTGGAGCTCTGGAAACACCATATATTTT. It is translated as CASSGWSSGNTIYF.

This clone has a handful of counts. This sequence joins TRBV11-2 and TRBJ2-1, with D perhaps matching TRBD1 (7 bases). From germline, CDR1 is SGHAT and CDR2 FQNNGV. Trimming removed 5 bases from V and 0 bases from J, with 14 bases in between. This CDR3 has 16 residues. Written as DNA, the CDR3 is TGTGCCAGCAGCCACAGGCAGGGGGGCTCCTACAATGAGCAGTTCTTC. Its translation: CASSHRQGGSYNEQFF.

The genes are TRBV15 and TRBJ1-5, with 8 bases matching TRBD1. This CDR3 contains 20 residues. Germline V lookup: CDR1 LNHNV, CDR2 YYDKDF (reference sequence). V gave up 0 bases and J gave up 3 bases; unmatched junction bases: 16. CDR3 residues: CATSRDGGSGGTGYNQPQHF. In DNA, the CDR3 is TGTGCCACCAGCAGAGACGGAGGGTCCGGCGGGACAGGATACAATCAGCCCCAGCATTTT. Full variable domain (rest looked up from reference TRBV15 and TRBJ1-5): DAMVIQNPRYQVTQFGKPVTLSCSQTLNHNVMYWYQQKSSQAPKLLFHYYDKDFNNEADTPDNFQSRRPNTSFCFLDIRSPGLGDTAMYLCATSRDGGSGGTGYNQPQHFGDGTRLSIL.

V is TRBV6-6 and J is TRBJ2-5; 9 nucleotides align to TRBD1. The trim removed 2 bases at V and 5 bases at J, leaving 3 bases unmatched. This CDR3 has 14 amino acids. Per the germline V gene, CDR1 is MNHNY and CDR2 is SVGAGI (reference sequence). The CDR3 DNA follows: TGTGCCAGCAGTTACGACAGGGGGGTGGAGACCCAGTACTTC. This codes for CASSYDRGVETQYF.

The V and J genes are TRBV9 and TRBJ1-4; weak D call: TRBD1 (5 bases). Trimming cost V 2 bases and J 6 bases, with 11 bases left between them. The length of the CDR3 is 14 residues. Germline assignment: CDR1 SGDLS and CDR2 YYNGEE. The CDR3 sequence is CASSVGQGHEKLFF. The DNA for the CDR3 is TGTGCCAGCAGCGTCGGTCAGGGCCATGAAAAACTGTTTTTT. Together with reference TRBV9 and TRBJ1-4, the CDR3 gives the full variable domain: DSGVTQTPKHLITATGQRVTLRCSPRSGDLSVYWYQQSLDQGLQFLIQYYNGEERAKGNILERFSAQQFPDLHSELNLSSLELGDSALYFCASSVGQGHEKLFFGSGTQLSVL.

The chain has TRBV5-1 and TRBJ2-1, with D maybe TRBD2 (6 bases). Trimming took off 4 bases at V and 0 bases at J, with 8 bases between the two ends. This CDR3 spans 14 amino acids. In germline, CDR1 is SGHRS, CDR2 YFSETQ. CDR3 coding DNA: TGCGCCAGCAGCGCGGGAAGCTCCTACAATGAGCAGTTCTTC. Amino acid sequence: CASSAGSSYNEQFF.

In its sample, this clone was seen a few times. The chain couples TRBV4-1 to TRBJ1-5; D possibly corresponds to TRBD1 (6 bases). Germline values: CDR1 MGHRA, CDR2 YSYEKL. The length of the CDR3 is 16 residues. The V end lost 0 bases, the J end lost 6 bases, and 15 bases lay between the germline ends. The CDR3 DNA reads TGCGCCAGCAGCCAAGATCAGGGAGGGGGAGGTCAGCCCCAGCATTTT. Its protein product is CASSQDQGGGGQPQHF.

The chain carries TRBV4-3 and TRBJ1-2, with 8 bases fitting TRBD1. CDR1 LGHNA and CDR2 YSLEER come from the germline V gene. This CDR3 contains 16 residues. V lost 0 bases, J lost 8 bases, and 11 bases stayed unmatched. The DNA of the CDR3 is TGCGCCAGCAGCCAAGATGTGGGCAGGGGGCGCGAGGGCTACACCTTC. Translated, it gives CASSQDVGRGREGYTF.

The chain carries TRBV29-1 and TRBJ2-7; 7 bases map to TRBD1. This CDR3 is 15 amino acids long. Trimming removed 4 bases from V and 0 bases from J; junction bases left unmatched: 9. Germline CDR1 SQVTM, CDR2 ANQGSEA. The chain's CDR3 is CSVGGQSISSYEQYF. The CDR3 nucleotides read TGCAGCGTTGGGGGACAGTCGATCAGCTCCTACGAGCAGTACTTC.

This sequence joins TRBV7-9 and TRBJ2-7, with D possibly matching TRBD1 (5 bases). Trimming took off 3 bases at V and 7 bases at J, with 10 bases between the two ends. The CDR3 runs to 12 residues. Germline V gene lookup returns CDR1 SEHNR and CDR2 FQNEAQ (reference sequence). This chain's CDR3 is CASSLTAREQYF. CDR3 bases: TGTGCCAGCAGCTTGACAGCGCGGGAGCAGTACTTC.

The chain recombines TRBV6-5 with TRBJ1-3, with no clear D. CDR1 MNHEY and CDR2 SVGAGI come from the germline V gene. The CDR3 spans 16 residues. Trimming left V 0 bases short and J 0 bases short, with 9 bases between. The CDR3 loop reads CASSYSPMSSGNTIYF. The CDR3 coding sequence is TGTGCCAGCAGTTACTCCCCTATGAGCTCTGGAAACACCATATATTTT.

The rearrangement links TRBV9 to TRBJ2-7, with 10 bases aligning to TRBD1. CDR3 size: 16 residues. Per germline, CDR1 SGDLS and CDR2 YYNGEE. With 4 bases clipped from V and 3 bases from J, the junction kept 10 bases outside the gene matches. The CDR3 region has the DNA TGTGCCAGCAGCCTAGCCGGGACAGGGGCAATCTACGAGCAGTACTTC. It codes for CASSLAGTGAIYEQYF.

The CDR3 region is CASSVRQGVDTQYF. The CDR3 DNA is TGTGCCAGCAGCGTACGACAGGGTGTAGATACGCAGTATTTT. The chain is built from TRBV9 and TRBJ2-3; TRBD1 matches at 7 bases. This CDR3 comprises 14 residues. The V gene's germline CDR1 is SGDLS and CDR2 YYNGEE. Trimming cost V 1 base and J 5 bases; bases outside gene matches: 4.

This clone was recorded a few times. V and J are TRBV30 and TRBJ2-3; 7 bases fit TRBD1. The germline gives CDR1 GTSNPN, CDR2 SVGIG (reference sequence). This CDR3 has 15 residues. The ends lost 3 bases at V and 4 bases at J; junction bases unmatched: 10. The DNA for the CDR3 is TGTGCCTGGAGAACGACAGGGAGCGGCTCAGATACGCAGTATTTT. This encodes CAWRTTGSGSDTQYF.

This sequence joins TRBV5-6 and TRBJ2-1; D is unresolved. Trimming shortened V by 0 bases and J by 8 bases, and 12 bases separated the two germline ends. The CDR3 runs 14 residues. Per germline, CDR1 SGHDT and CDR2 YYEEEE. The CDR3, as DNA: TGTGCCAGCAGCTTGGGCGCCACCTCGGATGAGCAGTTCTTC. Protein: CASSLGATSDEQFF.

The chain couples TRBV19 to TRBJ1-1; D gene unclear. Germline CDR1 is LNHDA and CDR2 is SQIVND (reference sequence). The CDR3 is 13 residues long. V was clipped by 6 bases and J by 3 bases, with 11 bases between them. The CDR3 here is CASRLPEDTEAFF. CDR3 nucleotide sequence: TGTGCCAGTAGGCTCCCTGAGGACACTGAAGCTTTCTTT.

J is TRBJ1-1 and V is TRBV9; D gene ambiguous. The CDR3 extends over 14 amino acids. The germline CDR1 and CDR2 sequences are SGDLS and YYNGEE. Trimming left V 0 bases short and J 6 bases short, with 12 bases between. CDR3 sequence (DNA): TGTGCCAGCAGCGTAGGGCCAGACACGGCTGAAGCTTTCTTT. It encodes CASSVGPDTAEAFF.